The 6 T cell receptor beta chains given below trace back to one sample, sequenced in a study of blood T cell repertoires in COVID-19. Libraries were prepared by immunoSEQ multiplex PCR; TCRdb keeps only in-frame clonotypes and omits some of them. The sample shows roughly 420,000 clones, around 89% of them seen only once. Sequencing input: PBMCs or T cells enriched from blood (not recorded which). All receptors derive from a woman in her thirties with acute COVID-19.

V usage is TRBV19 and J usage is TRBJ1-5, with D maybe TRBD1 (5 bases). This CDR3 region has 15 residues. V was pared by 5 bases and J by 4 bases, with 15 bases between. Germline CDR1 and CDR2: LNHDA and SQIVND (reference sequence). The CDR3 reads CASSPSRTLNQPQHF. CDR3 sequence (DNA): TGTGCCAGTAGTCCGTCCAGGACATTGAATCAGCCCCAGCATTTT.

The chain joins TRBV30 to TRBJ1-1; tentative D call: TRBD1 (6 bases). Germline V lookup: CDR1 GTSNPN, CDR2 SVGIG (reference sequence). CDR3 length equals 18 residues. Trimming removed 2 bases from V and 4 bases from J, with 26 bases in between. The CDR3 loop reads CAWSSGGTLPGVGTEAFF. The DNA of the CDR3 is TGTGCCTGGAGTTCGGGGGGGACACTACCCGGGGTGGGCACTGAAGCTTTCTTT.

The CDR3 region has the DNA TGTGCCAGCAGTTACGCGGGGGAGGGCAATGAGCAGTTCTTC. Its protein product is CASSYAGEGNEQFF. This rearrangement joins TRBV6-5 to TRBJ2-1; 7 nucleotides align to TRBD2. Trimming took 2 bases from V and 6 from J; bases not matched to a gene: 4. The CDR3 loop spans 14 amino acids. The germline V gene encodes CDR1 MNHEY and CDR2 SVGAGI.

This clone has a handful of counts. The V call is TRBV9, the J call TRBJ2-1; 10 nucleotides align to TRBD2. Germline V gene sequence: CDR1 SGDLS, CDR2 YYNGEE. There are 15 residues in the CDR3. V shed 0 bases, J shed 9 bases, and the junction held 6 bases outside the gene matches. The CDR3 DNA sequence: TGTGCCAGCAGCGTAGGCAGCGGGGGGGCCGGTGAGCAGTTCTTC. It is translated as CASSVGSGGAGEQFF.

The chain carries TRBV5-1 and TRBJ2-3; 9 nucleotides agree with TRBD2. V gave up 4 bases and J gave up 3 bases; unmatched junction bases: 9. Germline lookup yields CDR1 SGHRS and CDR2 YFSETQ. This CDR3 comprises 16 residues. The CDR3 reads CASSGNSGGRTDTQYF. The CDR3 DNA reads as TGCGCCAGCAGCGGTAATAGCGGGGGAAGGACAGATACGCAGTATTTT.

To note about this clone: A much bigger clone sits one base away, suggesting this may be a read error. The J gene is TRBJ2-1, the V gene TRBV4-2; TRBD2 matches 8 bases. This CDR3 is built from 15 residues. Germline-derived CDR1 and CDR2 are LGHNA and YNFKEQ. J was trimmed by 0 bases and V by 5 bases; bases with no gene match: 3. The CDR3: CASSTGTSSYNEQFF. Written as DNA, the CDR3 is TGTGCCAGCAGCACCGGGACTAGCTCCTACAATGAGCAGTTCTTC.